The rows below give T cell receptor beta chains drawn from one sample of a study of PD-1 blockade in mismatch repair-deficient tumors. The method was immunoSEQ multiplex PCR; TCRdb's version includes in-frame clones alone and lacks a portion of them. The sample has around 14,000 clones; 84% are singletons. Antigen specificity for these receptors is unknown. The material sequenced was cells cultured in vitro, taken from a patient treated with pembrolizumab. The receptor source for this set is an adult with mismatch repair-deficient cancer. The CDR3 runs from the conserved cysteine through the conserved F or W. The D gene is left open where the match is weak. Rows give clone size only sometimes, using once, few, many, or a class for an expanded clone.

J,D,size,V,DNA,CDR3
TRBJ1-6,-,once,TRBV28,TGTGCCAGCACTTTAGGGGGATTCGAAAAGAGCTCCTATAATTCACCCCTCCACTTT,CASTLGGFEKSSYNSPLHF
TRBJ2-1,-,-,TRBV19,TGTGCCAGTAGTATATGGGCTCTGCAAAGGAGTAGACCCTACAATGAGCAGTTCTTC,CASSIWALQRSRPYNEQFF
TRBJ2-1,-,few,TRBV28,TGTGCCAGCAGTTTATTCAAGGGGGAGAGAAATGAGCAGTTCTTC,CASSLFKGERNEQFF
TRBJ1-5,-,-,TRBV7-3,TGTGCCAGCAGCTTAACGGCTGGCCAGCCCCAGCATTTT,CASSLTAGQPQHF
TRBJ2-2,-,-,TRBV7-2,TGTGCCAGCAGCCGCAGGGGGGGCGGGGAGCTGTTTTTT,CASSRRGGGELFF
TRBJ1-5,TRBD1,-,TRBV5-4,TGTGCCAGCAGCCAGGGACAGGATCAGCCCCAGCATTTT,CASSQGQDQPQHF
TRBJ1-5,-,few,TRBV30,TGTGCCTGGAGCCCCTTCAGGGGTCGAGATCAGCCCCAGCATTTT,CAWSPFRGRDQPQHF
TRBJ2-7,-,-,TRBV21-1,TGTGCCAGCTTAGGGGTAGCGGGCCTCTCCTACGAGCAGTACTTC,CASLGVAGLSYEQYF
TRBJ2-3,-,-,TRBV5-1,TGCGCCAGCAGCTTGAGTTTCACACACACAGATACGCAGTATTTT,CASSLSFTHTDTQYF
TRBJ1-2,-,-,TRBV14,TGTGCCAGCAGCCAAGAGGGCAGCTATGGCTACACCTTC,CASSQEGSYGYTF
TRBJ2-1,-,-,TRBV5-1,TGCGCCAGCAGCCCGTCAGGGGTCTCCTACAATGAGCAGTTCTTC,CASSPSGVSYNEQFF
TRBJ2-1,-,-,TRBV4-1,TGCGCCAGCAGCCAAGCCCTTTCGAGCGGCTCCTACAATGAGCAGTTCTTC,CASSQALSSGSYNEQFF
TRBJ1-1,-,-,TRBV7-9,TGTGCCAGCAGCTTAGGGACTTTGACTGAAGCTTTCTTT,CASSLGTLTEAFF
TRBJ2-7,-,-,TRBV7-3,TGTGCCAGCAGCTTAACGGGCGGGGGCCGGGGGCAGTACTTC,CASSLTGGGRGQYF
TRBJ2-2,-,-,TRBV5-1,TGCGCCAGCAGCTTGCTCGTCCTCACCGGGGAGCTGTTTTTT,CASSLLVLTGELFF
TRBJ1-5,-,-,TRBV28,TGTGCCAGCAGTTACGGGAGCATTCCTAGCAATCAGCCCCAGCATTTT,CASSYGSIPSNQPQHF
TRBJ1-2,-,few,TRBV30,TGTGCCTGGAGTGTACGGGGGTATGGCTACACCTTC,CAWSVRGYGYTF
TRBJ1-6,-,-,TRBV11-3,TGTGCCAGCAGCTTAGTACACGATTCACCCCTCCACTTT,CASSLVHDSPLHF
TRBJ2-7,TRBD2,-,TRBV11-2,TGTGCCAGCAGCTTAGAACTAGCGGGGGACGAGCAGTACTTC,CASSLELAGDEQYF
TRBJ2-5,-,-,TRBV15,TGTGCCACCAGCCCTGGTGGAGTACGAGAGACCCAGTACTTC,CATSPGGVRETQYF
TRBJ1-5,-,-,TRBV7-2,TGTGCCAGCAGCTTAGGGGGGAGGGGCACTCAGCCCCAGCATTTT,CASSLGGRGTQPQHF
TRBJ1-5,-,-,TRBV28,TGTGCAGCAGTTTATGGAGGGGAGAGCAATCAGCCCCAGCATTTT,CAAVYGGESNQPQHF
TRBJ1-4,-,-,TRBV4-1,TGCGCCAGCAGCCAAGCAGGGATATATGAAAAACTGTTTTTT,CASSQAGIYEKLFF
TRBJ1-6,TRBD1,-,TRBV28,TGTGCCAGCAGTTTATCCCTTGGACAGGGGGATATGGCCCTCCACTTT,CASSLSLGQGDMALHF
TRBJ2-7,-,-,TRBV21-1,TGTGCCAGCAGCAAAGCGCTCAAGAGGTCCGGGGGCCCCTACGAGCAGTACTTC,CASSKALKRSGGPYEQYF
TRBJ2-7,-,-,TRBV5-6,TGTGCCAGCAGCTTGGTAGACCGTGACACCTACAAGCAGTACTTC,CASSLVDRDTYKQYF
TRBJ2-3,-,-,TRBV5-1,TGCGCCAGCCTCAGGGGGGGTAGCACAGATACGCAGTATTTT,CASLRGGSTDTQYF
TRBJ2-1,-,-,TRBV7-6,TGTGCCAGCAGCTTAGCGGGCGATCCCTCCTACAATGAGCAGTTCTTC,CASSLAGDPSYNEQFF
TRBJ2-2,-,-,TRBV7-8,TGTGCCAGCAGCTTAGAGGGGGACACCGGGGAGCTGTTTTTT,CASSLEGDTGELFF
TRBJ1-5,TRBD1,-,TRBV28,TGTGCCAGCAGTTTACACAGGGGACTGGGTCAGCCCCAGCATTTT,CASSLHRGLGQPQHF
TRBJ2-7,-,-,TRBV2,TGTGCCAGCAGTGCGGGAAACTCCTACGAGCAGTACTTC,CASSAGNSYEQYF
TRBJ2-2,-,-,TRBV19,TGTGCCAGTAATTCAGTTCAGGGGAAGAGGGAGCTGTTTTTT,CASNSVQGKRELFF
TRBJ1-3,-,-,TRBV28,TGTGCCAGCAGTTCGACCCCGCGGGCCTCAGGGAACACCATATATTTT,CASSSTPRASGNTIYF
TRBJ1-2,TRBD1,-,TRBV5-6,TGTGCCAGCAGCTCGATGACAGGGGGATTGACGCTCCATGGCTACACCTTC,CASSSMTGGLTLHGYTF
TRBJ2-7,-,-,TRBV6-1,TGTGCCAGCAGTGCGCCCGGGGGCTCCTACGAGCAGTACTTC,CASSAPGGSYEQYF
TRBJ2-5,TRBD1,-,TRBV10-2,TGCGCCAGCAGTGAGACGGGACAGGGGGCTTGGGAGACCCAGTACTTC,CASSETGQGAWETQYF
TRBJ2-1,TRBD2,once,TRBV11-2,TGTGCCAGCAGCTTAGGTACTAGCGGGAGGGGAAGTCAGTTCTTC,CASSLGTSGRGSQFF
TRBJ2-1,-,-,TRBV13,TGTGCCAGCAGCTTGGGACAGGGACTAGATGAGCAGTTCTTC,CASSLGQGLDEQFF
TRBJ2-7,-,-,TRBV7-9,TGTGCCAGCAGCTTAGGGCGAGGGATCGGCGAGCAGTACTTC,CASSLGRGIGEQYF
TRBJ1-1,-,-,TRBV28,TGTGCCAGCAGGATAGGGCCAGGCAAGTTGGAAGCTTTCTTT,CASRIGPGKLEAFF
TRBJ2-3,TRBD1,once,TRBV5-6,TGTGCCAGCAGCTGGCGGACAGGGGGTACAGATACGCAGTATTTT,CASSWRTGGTDTQYF
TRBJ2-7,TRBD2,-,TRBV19,TGTGCCAGCGGAGGCGGGAGGGCCAATAGCGAGCAGTACTTC,CASGGGRANSEQYF
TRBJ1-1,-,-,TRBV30,TGTGCCTGGAGTCCGGGAGGGGCTGAAGCTTTCTTT,CAWSPGGAEAFF
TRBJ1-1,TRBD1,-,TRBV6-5,TGTGCCAGCAGTTCCAGGGGGCGCGGGACTGAAGCTTTCTTT,CASSSRGRGTEAFF
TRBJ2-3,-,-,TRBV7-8,TGTGCCAGCAGCTTAGACTCCGGATATACGCAGTATTTT,CASSLDSGYTQYF
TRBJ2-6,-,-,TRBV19,TGTGCCAGTATCACCGGAGGAGGGGGCCAAGGGGCCAACGTCCTGACTTTC,CASITGGGGQGANVLTF
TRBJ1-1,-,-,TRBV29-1,TGCAGCGTTGTACTCCAGAACACTGAAGCTTTCTTT,CSVVLQNTEAFF
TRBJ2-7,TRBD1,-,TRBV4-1,TGCGCCAGCAGCCACCCGGCAGGGGGCGAGTTGGTGTCGTACTTC,CASSHPAGGELVSYF
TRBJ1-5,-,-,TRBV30,TGTGCCTGGAGTGTTGTCGGGGACCCCCAGCATTTT,CAWSVVGDPQHF